These 29 T cell receptor beta chains share one sample of origin, sequenced in a study of blood T cell repertoires in COVID-19. Repertoires were generated with immunoSEQ multiplex PCR, while TCRdb's copy carries only in-frame clones and drops some. This table has tens of thousands of clones, roughly 88% appearing once. Sequencing was done on a sample of peripheral blood. The receptors shown here come from a man at least 80 years old with acute or convalescent COVID-19.

This rearrangement joins TRBV5-6 to TRBJ2-5; 9 bases map to TRBD2. The CDR3 is 17 amino acids. Germline CDR1 is SGHDT and CDR2 is YYEEEE. V lost 4 bases to trimming and J lost 1 base; unmatched junction nucleotides: 11. CDR3 sequence reads: CASSLDIAGATQETQYF. CDR3 DNA: TGTGCCAGCAGCCTAGACATAGCGGGGGCCACCCAAGAGACCCAGTACTTC. The entire variable domain, with the rest obtained from reference TRBV5-6 and TRBJ2-5, is as follows: DAGVTQSPTHLIKTRGQQVTLRCSPKSGHDTVSWYQQALGQGPQFIFQYYEEEERQRGNFPDRFSGHQFPNYSSELNVNALLLGDSALYLCASSLDIAGATQETQYFGPGTRLLVL.

The chain links TRBV24-1 to TRBJ1-2; 8 bases agree with TRBD1. Losses at the gene ends were 2 bases for V and 4 bases for J; bases not matched to a gene: 11. Germline CDR1 is KGHDR and CDR2 is SFDVKD. The CDR3 consists of 17 residues. The CDR3 DNA follows: TGTGCCACCAGTGATTATACTACAACAGGGGGAGGCTATGGCTACACCTTC. It translates to CATSDYTTTGGGYGYTF.

The chain employs TRBV5-1 and TRBJ1-1; TRBD1 is a possible D gene (5 bases). Trimming removed 4 bases from V and 3 bases from J, with 19 bases in between. This CDR3 is built from 16 residues. Germline lookup yields CDR1 SGHRS and CDR2 YFSETQ. The CDR3, as DNA: TGCGCCAGCAGCAGGGGCACGGCAGGCATAGACACTGAAGCTTTCTTT. Translation gives CASSRGTAGIDTEAFF.

This chain connects TRBV29-1 to TRBJ2-7; the match to TRBD2 covers 13 bases. CDR3 size: 14 residues. The germline V gene has CDR1 SQVTM and CDR2 ANQGSEA. V was clipped by 6 bases and J by 4 bases; unmatched bases: 6. CDR3 DNA sequence: TGCAGCGTCGGGGGACTAGCGGGAAGGTACGAGCAGTACTTC. Residues: CSVGGLAGRYEQYF.

V gene TRBV5-1 combines with J gene TRBJ1-1; no definite D call. In germline, CDR1 is SGHRS, CDR2 YFSETQ. V lost 1 base, J lost 1 base, and 11 bases lay in between. This CDR3 has 15 residues. CDR3 sequence reads: CASSLYQAGNTEAFF. As DNA, the CDR3 is TGCGCCAGCAGCTTGTATCAGGCCGGGAACACTGAAGCTTTCTTT.

The chain employs TRBV5-8 and TRBJ1-1; D is undetermined. The germline V and J ends were trimmed by 6 bases and 0 bases, with 9 bases remaining between them. The germline CDR1 and CDR2 sequences are SGHTS and YDEGEE. The CDR3 is 13 amino acids. CDR3 sequence: CASMVQLNTEAFF. In nucleotides, the CDR3 is TGTGCCAGCATGGTACAGCTGAACACTGAAGCTTTCTTT.

This clone was recorded at least ten times. This chain uses TRBV2 with TRBJ1-6; no definite D call. In germline, CDR1 is SNHLY, CDR2 FYNNEI. V was trimmed by 6 bases and J by 7 bases, leaving 13 bases between them. The CDR3 is 14 amino acids. The CDR3 loop is CASRVTEINSPLHF. The CDR3 nucleotides read TGTGCCAGCAGAGTAACAGAGATCAATTCACCCCTCCACTTT. The whole variable domain, filled in from reference TRBV2 and TRBJ1-6, reads EPEVTQTPSHQVTQMGQEVILRCVPISNHLYFYWYRQILGQKVEFLVSFYNNEISEKSEIFDDQFSVERPDGSNFTLKIRSTKLEDSAMYFCASRVTEINSPLHFGNGTRLTVT.

This clone occurred once. The chain links TRBV5-1 to TRBJ2-7; 7 bases line up with TRBD1. The CDR3 is 15 residues long. Germline V gene sequence: CDR1 SGHRS, CDR2 YFSETQ. J lost 1 base, V lost 2 bases, and 6 bases had no gene match. This chain's CDR3 is CASSLGGSSSYEQYF. CDR3 nucleotide sequence: TGCGCCAGCAGCTTAGGGGGCAGTTCTTCCTACGAGCAGTACTTC.

J is TRBJ1-4 and V is TRBV5-1, with 7 bases matching TRBD1. Per germline, CDR1 SGHRS and CDR2 YFSETQ. With V trimmed by 3 bases and J by 4 bases, 6 bases remained unmatched. This CDR3 has 15 residues. In DNA form, the CDR3 reads TGCGCCAGCAGCTCTTCGACAGGGCGTAATGAAAAACTGTTTTTT. This encodes CASSSSTGRNEKLFF. Full variable domain (remainder filled in from reference TRBV5-1 and TRBJ1-4): KAGVTQTPRYLIKTRGQQVTLSCSPISGHRSVSWYQQTPGQGLQFLFEYFSETQRNKGNFPGRFSGRQFSNSRSEMNVSTLELGDSALYLCASSSSTGRNEKLFFGSGTQLSVL.

The chain combines TRBV30 with TRBJ1-1; 9 nucleotides align to TRBD1. CDR3 size: 14 residues. Germline CDR1 and CDR2: GTSNPN and SVGIG (reference sequence). J gave up 1 base and V 3 bases, and 3 bases lay outside the gene matches. The CDR3: CAWSTGGGNTEAFF. The CDR3 DNA follows: TGTGCCTGGAGCACAGGGGGCGGGAACACTGAAGCTTTCTTT.

This clone occurred once. The chain employs TRBV7-3 and TRBJ2-1; a possible D gene is TRBD2 (7 bases). Per germline, CDR1 SGHTA and CDR2 FQGTGA. The CDR3 sequence is 16 residues long. V gave up 5 bases and J gave up 7 bases, with 21 bases separating them. The CDR3: CASSQGGGASLNEQFF. For the CDR3, the DNA is TGTGCCAGCAGCCAAGGGGGAGGGGCTAGCTTGAATGAGCAGTTCTTC.

The J gene is TRBJ1-5, the V gene TRBV10-2; 8 bases fit TRBD1. J gave up 3 bases and V 5 bases, and 6 bases lay outside the gene matches. Looked up from germline, CDR1 is WSHSY and CDR2 is SAAADI. This CDR3 has 15 residues. DNA for the CDR3: TGCGCCAGCAGTCCAACAGGGGGGTACAATCAGCCCCAGCATTTT. Translation gives CASSPTGGYNQPQHF.

This clone occurred a few times. The J gene is TRBJ2-2, the V gene TRBV9; 7 bases fit TRBD1. V trimming: 5 bases; J trimming: 2 bases; junction bases outside the gene matches: 3. The CDR3 has 14 residues. Germline V gene lookup returns CDR1 SGDLS and CDR2 YYNGEE. The DNA for the CDR3 is TGTGCCAGCAGGGGACAGTCTAACACCGGGGAGCTGTTTTTT. Protein: CASRGQSNTGELFF.

This clone was seen only a few times. V usage is TRBV28 and J usage is TRBJ1-2; D unclear. The CDR3 has 14 residues. Germline V gene sequence: CDR1 MDHEN, CDR2 SYDVKM. The V gene lost 2 bases and the J gene lost 4 bases, with 11 bases spanning the gap. The CDR3 bases are TGTGCCAGCAGTTTAGGGGAGACGGCCTATGGCTACACCTTC. It yields the protein CASSLGETAYGYTF.

This clone has only one observation. The genes are TRBV27 and TRBJ1-2; no reliable D call. CDR1 and CDR2 (germline): MNHEY, SMNVEV (reference sequence). Trimming left V 2 bases short and J 3 bases short, with 13 bases between. This CDR3 contains 15 residues. The CDR3 DNA reads as TGTGCCAGCAGTTTACAGGCCTCGGGATACTATGGCTACACCTTC. It encodes CASSLQASGYYGYTF.

This rearrangement joins TRBV6-1 to TRBJ2-3, with D possibly being TRBD2 (5 bases). This CDR3 contains 15 residues. Trimming cost V 2 bases and J 4 bases, with 13 bases left between them. Germline CDR1 and CDR2: MNHNS and SASEGT. DNA for the CDR3: TGTGCCAGCAGTGAACGCGGGCTAGGAGCAGATACGCAGTATTTT. Translating gives CASSERGLGADTQYF.

V is TRBV19 and J is TRBJ1-5, with 7 bases matching TRBD1. Per the germline V gene, CDR1 is LNHDA and CDR2 is SQIVND (reference sequence). The CDR3 covers 14 residues. V gave up 10 bases and J gave up 7 bases; unmatched junction bases: 13. CDR3 sequence: CATARNQGGQPQHF. CDR3 DNA: TGTGCCACCGCCCGAAACCAGGGGGGCCAGCCCCAGCATTTT.

The DNA of the CDR3 is TGTGCCAGCAGCAAACTCGAGGGGGACAGAGACCACTCCTATAATTCACCCCTCCACTTT. It is translated as CASSKLEGDRDHSYNSPLHF. V gene TRBV21-1 combines with J gene TRBJ1-6; the D call in the table, TRBD1, was not verified against the DNA. TRBV21-1 is annotated as a pseudogene. The CDR3 runs 20 residues.

The chain recombines TRBV16 with TRBJ2-7; unclear D gene. Germline assignment: CDR1 KGHSY and CDR2 FQNENV. Trimming shortened V by 0 bases and J by 3 bases, and 6 bases separated the two germline ends. The CDR3 consists of 13 residues. CDR3 loop: CASSQSADYEQYF. For the CDR3, the DNA is TGTGCCAGCAGCCAATCTGCGGACTACGAGCAGTACTTC.

This clone was recorded once. This rearrangement joins TRBV19 to TRBJ2-3; D is unclear. The CDR3 runs 11 residues. V lost 5 bases and J lost 5, with 5 bases in between. Per germline, CDR1 LNHDA and CDR2 SQIVND (reference sequence). As DNA, the CDR3 is TGTGCCAGTAGTTTCATAGATACGCAGTATTTT. It encodes CASSFIDTQYF.

This clone was detected once. This chain joins TRBV20-1 and TRBJ1-4, with D unresolved. The length of the CDR3 is 11 residues. Trimming took 6 bases from V and 8 from J, leaving 10 bases between them. Germline CDR1 and CDR2: DFQATT and SNEGSKA (reference sequence). As DNA, the CDR3 is TGCAGTGCGTTCCAGTGGGAAAAACTGTTTTTT. This encodes CSAFQWEKLFF.

V gene TRBV5-1 combines with J gene TRBJ2-3; 10 nucleotides agree with TRBD1. The ends lost 2 bases at V and 6 bases at J; junction bases unmatched: 6. The germline V gene has CDR1 SGHRS and CDR2 YFSETQ. CDR3 size: 15 residues. The CDR3 sequence: CASSLSGQGSDTQYF. The CDR3 DNA reads TGCGCCAGCAGCTTATCGGGACAGGGGTCGGATACGCAGTATTTT.

The rearrangement uses TRBV10-3 and TRBJ1-2; no definite D call. The V end lost 4 bases, the J end lost 3 bases, and 9 bases lay between the germline ends. Per the germline V gene, CDR1 is ENHRY and CDR2 is SYGVKD. The CDR3 loop spans 13 amino acids. CDR3 region: CAISVGLDYGYTF. CDR3 in DNA: TGTGCCATCAGTGTTGGCCTTGACTATGGCTACACCTTC.

This chain uses TRBV7-3 with TRBJ2-3, with D tentatively TRBD1 (6 bases). CDR1 and CDR2 (germline): SGHTA, FQGTGA. The V end was cut by 1 base, the J end by 5 bases, with 13 bases between. This CDR3 has 15 residues. This CDR3 reads CASSLSGQGRDTQYF. The CDR3 DNA follows: TGTGCCAGCAGCTTAAGCGGGCAGGGGAGAGATACGCAGTATTTT.

V is TRBV5-1 and J is TRBJ2-7, with 8 bases fitting TRBD2. Trimming took 5 bases from V and 3 from J; bases not matched to a gene: 4. Germline values: CDR1 SGHRS, CDR2 YFSETQ. The CDR3 is 13 residues long. The CDR3 loop is CASSSGGNYEQYF. CDR3 in DNA: TGCGCCAGCAGTTCGGGGGGGAACTACGAGCAGTACTTC.

The chain has TRBV10-3 and TRBJ1-2; 10 bases agree with TRBD1. CDR3 length equals 19 residues. The V segment lost 0 bases and the J segment 8 bases; nucleotides outside the gene matches: 18. The germline gives CDR1 ENHRY, CDR2 SYGVKD. CDR3 coding DNA: TGTGCCATCAGTGAGTCCACGGACAGGGGGACCCCGAAAGGGGTGGGCTACACCTTC. This sequence encodes CAISESTDRGTPKGVGYTF.

The chain links TRBV18 to TRBJ1-3; no reliable D call. The CDR3 is made up of 18 amino acids. Trimming cost V 0 bases and J 0 bases, with 15 bases left between them. Germline V gene data show CDR1 as KGHSH and CDR2 as LQKENI. The CDR3 DNA sequence: TGTGCCAGCTCACCACCGAATTATGGGCACAGCTCTGGAAACACCATATATTTT. Protein: CASSPPNYGHSSGNTIYF. Full variable domain (outside the CDR3, taken from reference TRBV18 and TRBJ1-3): NAGVMQNPRHLVRRRGQEARLRCSPMKGHSHVYWYRQLPEEGLKFMVYLQKENIIDESGMPKERFSAEFPKEGPSILRIQQVVRGDSAAYFCASSPPNYGHSSGNTIYFGEGSWLTVV.

J is TRBJ2-1 and V is TRBV28; a possible D gene is TRBD2 (6 bases). Germline V gene lookup returns CDR1 MDHEN and CDR2 SYDVKM. The CDR3 runs to 13 residues. Between the trimmed V and J ends, which lost 6 bases and 13 bases, there was a span of 19 bases. This CDR3 reads CASRWDSVPPQFF. CDR3 DNA: TGTGCCAGCAGGTGGGACTCGGTACCTCCACAGTTCTTC.

The gene calls are TRBV2 and TRBJ1-4, with 8 bases aligning to TRBD1. With V trimmed by 4 bases and J by 8 bases, 6 bases remained unmatched. The CDR3 sequence is 14 residues long. In germline, CDR1 is SNHLY, CDR2 FYNNEI. The CDR3 DNA follows: TGTGCCAGCAGTGTAGACAGGGGAGTAGAAAAACTGTTTTTT. Protein: CASSVDRGVEKLFF. The complete variable domain, with remaining parts taken from reference TRBV2 and TRBJ1-4, reads EPEVTQTPSHQVTQMGQEVILRCVPISNHLYFYWYRQILGQKVEFLVSFYNNEISEKSEIFDDQFSVERPDGSNFTLKIRSTKLEDSAMYFCASSVDRGVEKLFFGSGTQLSVL.